A selection of T cell receptor beta chains follows, all from one sample in a study of blood T cell repertoires in COVID-19. Generated by immunoSEQ multiplex PCR, the TCRdb table keeps only in-frame clones and is missing some. This table holds about 27,000 clones, roughly 66% found once. Sequences were obtained from peripheral blood. Source of these receptors: a man aged 55 to 70 with active or convalescent COVID-19. The CDR3 runs from the conserved cysteine through the conserved F or W. Fields, in order: V gene, CDR3 length, J gene, clone size, D gene, CDR3 DNA, CDR3 protein. The D gene is left open where the match is weak. Not every row has a clone size; where given, it reads once, few, many or a size class.

V: TRBV9; length: 19; J: TRBJ2-1; size: once; D: TRBD2; DNA: TGTGCCAGCAGCGTAGCTAGCGGGAGGGCCGAAAGCTCCTACAATGAGCAGTTCTTC; CDR3: CASSVASGRAESSYNEQFF
V: TRBV3-1/TRBV3-2; length: 17; J: TRBJ2-7; size: NA; D: NA; DNA: TGTGCCAGCAGCCAATCGCGGGGCAGGGAGAGCTCCTACGAGCAGTACTTC; CDR3: CASSQSRGRESSYEQYF
V: TRBV5-6; length: 12; J: TRBJ1-2; size: NA; D: TRBD1; DNA: TGTGCCAGCAGCCTAGGGACAGCAAGTACTTACTTC; CDR3: CASSLGTASTYF
V: TRBV20-1; length: 14; J: TRBJ2-1; size: NA; D: NA; DNA: TGCAGTGCTAGTCTCGCGGGGTCGTACAATGAGCAGTTCTTC; CDR3: CSASLAGSYNEQFF
V: TRBV6-1; length: 18; J: TRBJ2-1; size: NA; D: TRBD1; DNA: TGTGCCAGCAGTGAATTTTCGGCGGGGACAGGGGAAAGGAATGAGCAGTTCTTC; CDR3: CASSEFSAGTGERNEQFF
V: TRBV15; length: 15; J: TRBJ2-1; size: medium-sized; D: NA; DNA: TGTGCCACCAGCAGAGATGCGGGCTCCTACAATGAGCAGTTCTTC; CDR3: CATSRDAGSYNEQFF
V: TRBV6-5; length: 14; J: TRBJ1-2; size: NA; D: TRBD1; DNA: TGTGCCAGCAGGATGACAGGGGGAGACTATGGCTACACCTTC; CDR3: CASRMTGGDYGYTF
V: TRBV5-6; length: 19; J: TRBJ2-7; size: medium-sized; D: TRBD1; DNA: TGTGCCAGCAGCTTGGTGGGGGGCGCCGGGACTTACAGGGGGTACGAGCAGTACTTC; CDR3: CASSLVGGAGTYRGYEQYF
V: TRBV10-3; length: 13; J: TRBJ2-3; size: few; D: NA; DNA: TGTGCCATCAGTGTCGAGCGTTTAGATACGCAGTATTTT; CDR3: CAISVERLDTQYF
V: TRBV7-8; length: 14; J: TRBJ2-7; size: NA; D: TRBD1; DNA: TGTGCCAGCAGCCTGACGGGACAGGGTTACGAGCAGTACTTC; CDR3: CASSLTGQGYEQYF
V: TRBV12-3/TRBV12-4; length: 12; J: TRBJ1-2; size: once; D: NA; DNA: TGTGCCAGCAGTTTAGGGGGCTTTGGCTACACCTTC; CDR3: CASSLGGFGYTF
V: TRBV25-1; length: 12; J: TRBJ1-1; size: medium-sized; D: NA; DNA: TGTGCCAGCAGTGTACCACCAGGGGAAGCTTTCTTT; CDR3: CASSVPPGEAFF
V: TRBV25-1; length: 15; J: TRBJ2-3; size: medium-sized; D: TRBD2; DNA: TGTGCCAGCAGTGGAGGGAGGGCCTGGACAGATACGCAGTATTTT; CDR3: CASSGGRAWTDTQYF
V: TRBV3-1/TRBV3-2; length: 17; J: TRBJ1-4; size: once; D: TRBD1; DNA: TGTGCCAGCAGAGATGGACAGGGGACCGCAACTAATGAAAAACTGTTTTTT; CDR3: CASRDGQGTATNEKLFF
V: TRBV5-4; length: 14; J: TRBJ2-7; size: NA; D: NA; DNA: TGTGCCAGCAGCTTGCTCGGGGGCTCCTACGAGCAGTACTTC; CDR3: CASSLLGGSYEQYF
V: TRBV5-1; length: 14; J: TRBJ2-3; size: NA; D: TRBD2; DNA: TGCGCCAGCAGCTTTAGCGGGCTCACAGATACGCAGTATTTT; CDR3: CASSFSGLTDTQYF
V: TRBV3-1/TRBV3-2; length: 14; J: TRBJ1-2; size: NA; D: NA; DNA: TGTGCCAGCAGCCCCCTACAGGTATCCCCAACCTACACCTTC; CDR3: CASSPLQVSPTYTF
V: TRBV11-2; length: 15; J: TRBJ2-7; size: NA; D: NA; DNA: TGTGCCAGCAGCTCCTCCGGAGGGGGCACCTACGAGCAGTACTTC; CDR3: CASSSSGGGTYEQYF
V: TRBV21-1; length: 21; J: TRBJ1-5; size: NA; D: NA; DNA: TGTGCCAGCAGCCCAACTACTCCTGAAGCGGATGACAGGGATAGCAATCAGCCCCAGCATTTT; CDR3: CASSPTTPEADDRDSNQPQHF
V: TRBV18; length: 15; J: TRBJ1-4; size: NA; D: NA; DNA: TGTGCCAGCTCACCGAACACGGGGGGCAATGAAAAACTGTTTTTT; CDR3: CASSPNTGGNEKLFF
V: TRBV7-6; length: 14; J: TRBJ1-2; size: NA; D: NA; DNA: TGTGCCAGCAGCCTAAGAAAAGGGAGTCGTGGCTACACCTTC; CDR3: CASSLRKGSRGYTF
V: TRBV5-1; length: 14; J: TRBJ1-2; size: NA; D: NA; DNA: TGCGCCAGCAGCTTGGTTGACATAAGCTATGGCTACACCTTC; CDR3: CASSLVDISYGYTF
V: TRBV14; length: 15; J: TRBJ1-2; size: few; D: TRBD1; DNA: TGTGCCAGCAGCCTTTACAGGGGCTGGAACTATGGCTACACCTTC; CDR3: CASSLYRGWNYGYTF
V: TRBV3-1/TRBV3-2; length: 17; J: TRBJ2-7; size: few; D: NA; DNA: TGTGCCAGCAGCCAAGGTAAACTAGAATTTGCAACTGGCGAGCAGTACTTC; CDR3: CASSQGKLEFATGEQYF
V: TRBV2; length: 15; J: TRBJ1-2; size: NA; D: TRBD1; DNA: TGTGCCAGCAGTGAAACCGGGACAGGGGACTATGGCTACACCTTC; CDR3: CASSETGTGDYGYTF
V: TRBV2; length: 13; J: TRBJ2-1; size: NA; D: NA; DNA: TGTGCCAGCCAAGAACTAACTAGGGATGAGCAGTTCTTC; CDR3: CASQELTRDEQFF
V: TRBV5-1; length: 11; J: TRBJ2-5; size: once; D: NA; DNA: TGCGCCAGCAGCTACAGGGAGACCCAGTACTTC; CDR3: CASSYRETQYF
V: TRBV7-2; length: 13; J: TRBJ2-7; size: NA; D: NA; DNA: TGTGCCAGCAGCCCACAAGGGGGGGGTTGGCAGTACTTC; CDR3: CASSPQGGGWQYF
V: TRBV29-1; length: 13; J: TRBJ1-2; size: NA; D: TRBD1; DNA: TGCAGCGGCCGGACAGGTTGGGACCAAGGCTACACCTTC; CDR3: CSGRTGWDQGYTF
V: TRBV4-2; length: 17; J: TRBJ2-1; size: few; D: TRBD2; DNA: TGTGCCAGCAGCCAATCCAGCGGGGGGGGAGCGGGCAATGAGCAGTTCTTC; CDR3: CASSQSSGGGAGNEQFF
V: TRBV12-5; length: 18; J: TRBJ2-7; size: NA; D: TRBD2; DNA: TGTGCTAGTGGTTTCCGGGGACTAGCGGGGGGTCCTTCCTACGAGCAGTACTTC; CDR3: CASGFRGLAGGPSYEQYF
V: TRBV19; length: 15; J: TRBJ2-2; size: few; D: TRBD2; DNA: TGTGCCAGTAGTAGGGGACTAGCCCCCACCGGGGAGCTGTTTTTT; CDR3: CASSRGLAPTGELFF
V: TRBV5-1; length: 13; J: TRBJ2-7; size: NA; D: NA; DNA: TGCGCCAGCAGCTTGGCGGTCCCCTACGAGCAGTACTTC; CDR3: CASSLAVPYEQYF
V: TRBV5-1; length: 14; J: TRBJ2-7; size: NA; D: NA; DNA: TGCGCCAGCAGCTTGAGGGGAAGGGTCGACGAGCAGTACTTC; CDR3: CASSLRGRVDEQYF
V: TRBV6-1; length: 15; J: TRBJ2-7; size: NA; D: TRBD1; DNA: TGTGCCAGCAGTGAGTACACAGGGGGCCCCTACGAGCAGTACTTC; CDR3: CASSEYTGGPYEQYF
V: TRBV4-1; length: 15; J: TRBJ2-1; size: NA; D: NA; DNA: TGCGCCAGCAGCCACCCTTCGAGCTCCTACAATGAGCAGTTCTTC; CDR3: CASSHPSSSYNEQFF
V: TRBV5-1; length: 16; J: TRBJ2-1; size: NA; D: NA; DNA: TGCGCCAGCAGCCCTCGCGGGCGATCTCTATACAATGAGCAGTTCTTC; CDR3: CASSPRGRSLYNEQFF
V: TRBV6-6; length: 15; J: TRBJ1-6; size: NA; D: NA; DNA: TGTGCCACCGGGGGGACAAGCTCCTATAATTCACCCCTCCACTTT; CDR3: CATGGTSSYNSPLHF
V: TRBV7-8; length: 20; J: TRBJ2-7; size: NA; D: TRBD2; DNA: TGTGCCAGCAGCTTAGCGCTTAGGACTAGCACCTCAAGAGGGTCCTACGAGCAGTACTTC; CDR3: CASSLALRTSTSRGSYEQYF
V: TRBV4-1; length: 13; J: TRBJ2-1; size: NA; D: NA; DNA: TGCGCCAGCAGCCAAGCCTTATTAAATGAGCAGTTCTTC; CDR3: CASSQALLNEQFF
V: TRBV12-3/TRBV12-4; length: 13; J: TRBJ2-5; size: NA; D: TRBD2; DNA: TGTGCCAGCAGCCTAGCGGGGACAGAGACCCAGTACTTC; CDR3: CASSLAGTETQYF
V: TRBV10-1; length: 14; J: TRBJ2-7; size: NA; D: NA; DNA: TGCGCCAGCAGCCCTAGCACGGTCTCCTACGAGCAGTACTTC; CDR3: CASSPSTVSYEQYF
V: TRBV11-2; length: 16; J: TRBJ1-6; size: once; D: NA; DNA: TGTGCCAGCAGCATTGACAGCAGCTCCTATAATTCACCCCTCCACTTT; CDR3: CASSIDSSSYNSPLHF
V: TRBV29-1; length: 12; J: TRBJ1-1; size: NA; D: NA; DNA: TGCAGCGTCTCACACCAGAACACTGAAGCTTTCTTT; CDR3: CSVSHQNTEAFF
V: TRBV10-2; length: 14; J: TRBJ2-2; size: once; D: NA; DNA: TGCGCCAGCGGACAGAATCTTGGGGCCGGGGAGCTGTTTTTT; CDR3: CASGQNLGAGELFF
V: TRBV13; length: 18; J: TRBJ2-3; size: medium-sized; D: TRBD2; DNA: TGTGCCAGCAGCTTAGGCCTCCTAGCGGGGGGTTCCTCAGATACGCAGTATTTT; CDR3: CASSLGLLAGGSSDTQYF
V: TRBV20-1; length: 11; J: TRBJ1-5; size: NA; D: NA; DNA: TGCAGTGCTAGAGTAACGGGAGCCCAGCATTTT; CDR3: CSARVTGAQHF
V: TRBV10-3; length: 13; J: TRBJ1-2; size: NA; D: NA; DNA: TGTGCCATCACAGGACAGTTTAATGGAGGCTACACCTTC; CDR3: CAITGQFNGGYTF
V: TRBV7-9; length: 15; J: TRBJ2-5; size: NA; D: TRBD1; DNA: TGTGCCAGCAGCCCGCGACAGGGGGCATTGGAGACCCAGTACTTC; CDR3: CASSPRQGALETQYF
V: TRBV28; length: 14; J: TRBJ1-1; size: NA; D: NA; DNA: TGTGCCAGCAGTGAGGGAGCTATGAACACTGAAGCTTTCTTT; CDR3: CASSEGAMNTEAFF
V: TRBV5-1; length: 15; J: TRBJ1-4; size: few; D: TRBD1; DNA: TGCGCCAGCAGCTTCAGGGGGCTGGGTAATGAAAAACTGTTTTTT; CDR3: CASSFRGLGNEKLFF
V: TRBV3-1/TRBV3-2; length: 14; J: TRBJ1-4; size: few; D: NA; DNA: TGTGCCAGCAGCCGCCGTTTAGATAATGAAAAACTGTTTTTT; CDR3: CASSRRLDNEKLFF
V: TRBV11-2; length: 12; J: TRBJ2-7; size: NA; D: NA; DNA: TGTGCCAGCAGCGTCGGGGGCTACGAGCAGTACTTC; CDR3: CASSVGGYEQYF
V: TRBV2; length: 15; J: TRBJ1-4; size: NA; D: TRBD1; DNA: TGTGCCAGCAGGAGGGACAGGGGGGGCAATGAAAAACTGTTTTTT; CDR3: CASRRDRGGNEKLFF
V: TRBV10-1; length: 13; J: TRBJ1-1; size: NA; D: NA; DNA: TGCGCCAGCAGTGAACCGGGGGGCACTGAAGCTTTCTTT; CDR3: CASSEPGGTEAFF